What follows are 20 T cell receptor beta chains derived from one specimen sequenced in a study of human T cells and chemical hapten exposure. One entry per CDR3 protein results from TCRdb running MiXCR on the RACE reads. Of 95,000 to 150,000 distinct CDR3 sequences in the sample, about 11% were seen once. Time point specified: patch test 3, about 24 weeks after DPC sensitization. As to treatment: therapeutic diphenylcyclopropenone sensitization with weekly scalp DPC. The source material was whole blood, sampled in connection with sensitization to the hapten diphenylcyclopropenone (DPC). Receptor source: a woman aged 45 to 65 with alopecia areata. Some clones in this sample may be carry-over from other donors' samples.

CDR3 protein: CASSEVAGGVSDTQYF. CDR3 nucleotides: TGTGCCAGCAGTGAAGTAGCGGGGGGCGTCTCAGATACGCAGTATTTT. The chain is built from TRBV2 and TRBJ2-3; 10 bases are a match to TRBD2. The junction had 5 bases not matched to a gene; V was cut back by 1 base and J by 4 bases. Germline CDR1 is SNHLY and CDR2 is FYNNEI. The CDR3 extends over 16 amino acids.

A few counts support this clonotype. The genes are TRBV20-1 and TRBJ2-6; D gene unclear. Germline V gene data show CDR1 as DFQATT and CDR2 as SNEGSKA (reference sequence). V lost 1 base and J lost 0, with 7 bases in between. CDR3 size: 15 residues. As DNA, the CDR3 is TGCAGTGCTAGAGGGATCCTCTCTGGGGCCAACGTCCTGACTTTC. Protein: CSARGILSGANVLTF.

This clonotype has just a few counts. The chain combines TRBV4-1 with TRBJ1-1; D might be TRBD1 (5 bases). The CDR3 is 15 amino acids. The V end was cut by 2 bases, the J end by 0 bases, with 10 bases between. Germline loops: CDR1 MGHRA, CDR2 YSYEKL. CDR3 sequence (DNA): TGCGCCAGCAGCCAACGTAGACAGATGAACACTGAAGCTTTCTTT. This gives the protein CASSQRRQMNTEAFF.

This clonotype was seen a few times. The genes are TRBV20-1 and TRBJ1-1, with D unresolved. The CDR3 sequence is 14 residues long. Trimming took 1 base from V and 2 from J, leaving 11 bases between them. CDR1 is DFQATT and CDR2 is SNEGSKA in the germline V gene (reference sequence). The CDR3: CSARAPGRNTEAFF. The DNA of the CDR3 is TGCAGTGCTAGAGCGCCCGGGCGAAACACTGAAGCTTTCTTT.

V usage is TRBV12-3 or TRBV12-4 and J usage is TRBJ2-7; D might be TRBD1 (6 bases). With 3 bases removed from V and 2 bases from J, the gap between germline ends came to 11 bases. This CDR3 is 14 amino acids long. The CDR3 nucleotides are TGTGCCAGCAGTTTGGGACACCCTGCCTACGAGCAGTACTTC. Amino acids: CASSLGHPAYEQYF.

This clonotype was observed a handful of times. This chain links TRBV20-1 with TRBJ2-3; D could derive from TRBD1 or TRBD2 (5 bases each). V was clipped by 6 bases and J by 4 bases, with 26 bases between them. The germline V gene has CDR1 DFQATT and CDR2 SNEGSKA (reference sequence). The CDR3 is 17 residues long. The CDR3 loop is CSAPPFRDLRTADTQYF. The CDR3 DNA sequence: TGCAGTGCACCACCTTTCCGGGACCTAAGAACTGCAGATACGCAGTATTTT.

V is TRBV12-3 or TRBV12-4 and J is TRBJ2-5; D gene uncertain. Trimming left V 3 bases short and J 1 base short, with 6 bases between. The CDR3 is 13 residues long. The CDR3 spells CASSLNGQETQYF. The CDR3, as DNA: TGTGCCAGCAGTTTGAACGGCCAAGAGACCCAGTACTTC.

In this sample, this clonotype turned up a few times. This chain joins TRBV29-1 and TRBJ2-1; possible D gene TRBD2, 6 bases. The CDR3 spans 17 residues. In germline, CDR1 is SQVTM, CDR2 ANQGSEA. Trimming removed 3 bases at V and 0 bases at J, with 18 bases between. CDR3 coding DNA: TGCAGCGTTGAGGGTCTCGCGGGGCCTAGCTCCTACAATGAGCAGTTCTTC. Its translation: CSVEGLAGPSSYNEQFF.

This clonotype has a handful of counts. The chain couples TRBV12-3 or TRBV12-4 to TRBJ2-1; weak D call: TRBD1 (6 bases). The CDR3 sequence is 15 residues long. Trimming pared 4 bases from V and 7 bases from J, leaving 17 bases between. CDR3 in amino acids: CASSSLRDIGNEQFF. The CDR3 DNA sequence: TGTGCCAGCAGTTCCCTCCGGGACATAGGGAATGAGCAGTTCTTC.

V usage is TRBV27 and J usage is TRBJ2-7, with TRBD2 as a possible D gene (5 bases). This CDR3 contains 14 residues. CDR1 and CDR2 (germline): MNHEY, SMNVEV (reference sequence). Deletions cut 6 bases from V and 5 bases from J, with 17 bases between. The CDR3 spells CASSPGLSPHEQYF. For the CDR3, the DNA is TGTGCCAGCAGCCCCGGACTTAGCCCCCACGAGCAGTACTTC.

This clonotype was counted a few times. The chain combines TRBV13 with TRBJ2-3; 10 positions agree with TRBD2. The CDR3 sequence is 16 residues long. The trim removed 3 bases at V and 0 bases at J, leaving 3 bases unmatched. CDR1 is PRHDT and CDR2 is FYEKMQ in the germline V gene (reference sequence). The CDR3 region is CASSLGLAQSTDTQYF. DNA of the CDR3: TGTGCCAGCAGCTTGGGACTAGCGCAGAGCACAGATACGCAGTATTTT.

This clonotype was counted a few times. The J gene is TRBJ2-3, the V gene TRBV13; D may be TRBD1 or TRBD2 (6 bases each). V was pared by 0 bases and J by 0 bases, with 10 bases between. This CDR3 has 16 amino acids. The germline CDR1 and CDR2 sequences are PRHDT and FYEKMQ (reference sequence). CDR3 sequence (DNA): TGTGCCAGCAGCTTAGGCGGAGGGGGAAGCACAGATACGCAGTATTTT. Its translation is CASSLGGGGSTDTQYF.

This clonotype has more than one count but fewer than ten. This chain links TRBV20-1 with TRBJ2-3; the D is unclear. This CDR3 has 14 residues. Germline V gene lookup returns CDR1 DFQATT and CDR2 SNEGSKA (reference sequence). Trimming cost V 2 bases and J 2 bases, with 11 bases left between them. CDR3 nucleotide sequence: TGCAGTGCTAGACCCCACTCAAACACAGATACGCAGTATTTT. As protein: CSARPHSNTDTQYF.

This clonotype was detected a few times. This chain links TRBV28 with TRBJ2-7; D is possibly TRBD1 (6 bases). Germline assignment: CDR1 MDHEN and CDR2 SYDVKM. The CDR3 covers 14 residues. V lost 11 bases and J 0 bases, leaving 17 bases between the germline ends. CDR3 DNA sequence: TGTGCCGGATCGGGACACCGTTCCTCCTACGAGCAGTACTTC. This encodes CAGSGHRSSYEQYF. Complete variable domain (other parts from reference TRBV28 and TRBJ2-7): DVKVTQSSRYLVKRTGEKVFLECVQDMDHENMFWYRQDPGLGLRLIYFSYDVKMKEKGDIPEGYSVSREKKERFSLILESASTNQTSMYLCAGSGHRSSYEQYFGPGTRLTVT.

A few counts support this clonotype. The chain combines TRBV12-3 or TRBV12-4 with TRBJ1-5; D gene unclear. The CDR3 is made up of 12 amino acids. V lost 6 bases and J 6 bases, leaving 9 bases between the germline ends. CDR3 region: CASSQRVQPQHF. CDR3 bases: TGTGCCAGCAGCCAGAGGGTTCAGCCCCAGCATTTT.

V usage is TRBV7-2 and J usage is TRBJ1-3; D remains unclear. With 1 base removed from V and 9 bases from J, the gap between germline ends came to 13 bases. This CDR3 has 14 amino acids. Germline loops: CDR1 SGHTA, CDR2 FQGNSA. The CDR3 coding sequence is TGTGCCAGCAGCTTAGATCCTAATGTCCGCACCATATATTTT. This encodes CASSLDPNVRTIYF.

This chain joins TRBV20-1 and TRBJ2-4, with 11 bases aligning to TRBD2. The ends lost 0 bases at V and 8 bases at J; junction bases unmatched: 15. CDR1 is DFQATT and CDR2 is SNEGSKA in the germline V gene (reference sequence). CDR3 length equals 18 residues. The CDR3: CSAREVVVAGGRDYIQYF. In DNA, the CDR3 is TGCAGTGCTAGAGAAGTCGTGGTAGCGGGGGGGCGCGATTACATTCAGTACTTC.

The table lists this clonotype with many counts. The V call is TRBV28, the J call TRBJ2-3; D gene unclear. The CDR3 sequence is 15 residues long. Germline-derived CDR1 and CDR2 are MDHEN and SYDVKM. V lost 6 bases to trimming and J lost 0 bases, with 13 bases between them. CDR3 DNA sequence: TGTGCCAGCAGCCTATCCCTCGAAAGCACAGATACGCAGTATTTT. This sequence encodes CASSLSLESTDTQYF.

This clonotype has only a few counts. The gene calls are TRBV3-1 and TRBJ1-2; D is unresolved. The CDR3 loop spans 13 amino acids. Trimming shortened V by 0 bases and J by 4 bases, and 6 bases separated the two germline ends. CDR1 and CDR2 from the germline V gene are LGHDT and YNNKEL (reference sequence). CDR3 nucleotide sequence: TGTGCCAGCAGCCAAGAAGGGTCCTATGGCTACACCTTC. This gives the protein CASSQEGSYGYTF.

In its sample, this clonotype was seen a few times. The chain uses TRBV29-1 and TRBJ2-3; a weak D match, TRBD1 (6 bases). Germline CDR1 SQVTM, CDR2 ANQGSEA. V dropped 7 bases and J dropped 1 base, with 12 bases sitting between them. The CDR3 has 13 residues. Written as DNA, the CDR3 is TGCAGCGCTTATCGACAGGGCACAGATACGCAGTATTTT. It translates to CSAYRQGTDTQYF.